This T cell receptor (beta chain) appears in the sequencing data of a study of Tregs in tolerant kidney transplant recipients. TCRdb's copy holds only in-frame clones and misses some; the assay was immunoSEQ multiplex PCR. The sample table includes about 5,300 clones. Recipients received nonmyeloablative bone marrow transplants from related graft donors, with transient mixed chimerism. Germline-derived CDR1 and CDR2 are LNHDA and SQIVND (reference sequence). The CDR3 contains 13 residues. V lost 4 bases and J lost 6, with 10 bases in between. This clone is called medium-sized (0.01 to 0.1%) based on its frequency. The CDR3 end lies 3 residues beyond the end of the read and is filled in from the germline J gene.

This sequence originates from a human patient who received a combined kidney and bone marrow transplant. The graft donor may have given rise to some T cells. The specimen was CD4+ T cells from blood (PBMCs), collected approximately 14 months after the transplant. The rearrangement links TRBV19 to TRBJ2-4; D may be TRBD1 (6 bases). CDR3 bases read: TGTGCCAGTAGTACCCGGACAGTAAACATT. Translated, it gives CASSTRTVNI. In full, the CDR3 reads CASSTRTVNIQYF. Full variable domain (missing parts from reference TRBV19 and TRBJ2-4): DGGITQSPKYLFRKEGQNVTLSCEQNLNHDAMYWYRQDPGQGLRLIYYSQIVNDFQKGDIAEGYSVSREKKESFPLTVTSAQKNPTAFYLCASSTRTVNIQYFGAGTRLSVL.